This TCR beta chain comes out of a study of shared clonotypes between healthy human individuals. About the research overall: Samples came from a couple of female and a few male donors aged 18 to 49.

It was at deep level that the assay was run. Replicate sorted-subset PCRs were loaded with around 210 ng DNA, 25,000 to 30,000 T cell genomes. The assay was immunoSEQ multiplex PCR, and TCRdb's table has in-frame clones only and misses some. This sample has around 1.9 million clones, with 80% to 95% found just once. The study, taken as a whole, reports: When naive CD4 clonotypes were compared across four donors, around 5% were shared.

About this clone: The antigen is not known.

In the naive CD8 group, cells lacked CD45RO and were positively selected for CCR7, so terminally differentiated effector memory CD45RA+ cells were left out. The sequenced sample consisted of naive CD8+ T cells from PBMCs. This clonotype was sampled from a young man in good health. Some clones in this sample may be carry-over from other donors' samples.

The CDR3 nucleotides read TGCGCCAGCAGCTTGGGACTAGCGGGAGCAGATACGCAGTATTTT. As protein: CASSLGLAGADTQYF. This chain links TRBV5-1 with TRBJ2-3; 12 bases agree with TRBD2. The CDR3 loop spans 15 amino acids. V trimming: 0 bases; J trimming: 4 bases; junction bases outside the gene matches: 0. The germline V gene encodes CDR1 SGHRS and CDR2 YFSETQ.